This T cell receptor beta chain was identified in a study of T cell repertoires in cytomegalovirus infection. Study overall: In public TCR beta signatures, there were indications of both CMV infection and matching HLA type.

Germline CDR1 MDHEN, CDR2 SYDVKM. This CDR3 spans 16 amino acids. With 4 bases clipped from V and 3 bases from J, the junction kept 8 bases outside the gene matches. From the reads, TCRdb called clonotypes with MiXCR, one entry per CDR3 protein. The data hold 750,000 to 950,000 distinct CDR3 sequences, with almost 30% observed a single time. Study results and limitations: HLA-C-restricted CMV-specific TCR beta clonotypes prevailed in the ex vivo response.

This clonotype was counted a few times. Antigen specificity is unknown. The origin of this receptor is a human donor in good health (CMV status not recorded). Some clones in this sample may be carry-over from other donors' samples. Sequenced material: cultured CD8+ T cells from PBMCs, taken from culture after CMV antigen stimulation. V and J are TRBV28 and TRBJ2-1; the match to TRBD2 covers 8 bases. CDR3 loop: CASSYTVLAGYNEQFF. CDR3 DNA sequence: TGTGCCAGCAGTTATACCGTTCTAGCGGGCTACAATGAGCAGTTCTTC.